Listed here are 4 T cell receptor beta chains from one sample, sequenced in a study of T-cell reconstitution after alpha-beta-depleted transplantation in children. Using unique molecular identifiers, the investigators prepared the TCRbeta library. MiXCR was run by TCRdb on the PCR reads, yielding one entry per CDR3 protein. The profile shows about 600,000 distinct CDR3 sequences, 23% of them singletons. Sequencing used PBMCs, mostly from graft donor cells, obtained 360 days after TCRalphabeta/CD19-depleted stem cell transplant. These receptors were collected from a boy under two years old who had a stem cell transplant for acute myeloid leukemia, so the T cells may come from the graft donor.

This clonotype appeared a single time. The junction departs from the called germline gene at one end, perhaps through a read error. V is TRBV24-1 and J is TRBJ2-7; D remains unclear. Germline CDR1 reads KGHDR; CDR2 reads SFDVKD. The CDR3 has 15 amino acids. The CDR3 DNA is TGTGCCACCAGTGATCGGAGTGATCACCGGTACGAGCAGCACTTC. It encodes CATSDRSDHRYEQHF.

This chain links TRBV12-3 or TRBV12-4 with TRBJ1-2; D is perhaps TRBD1 (5 bases). Trimming cost V 7 bases and J 2 bases, with 17 bases left between them. This CDR3 comprises 15 residues. The CDR3 here is CASTSYETENYGYTF. CDR3 DNA: TGTGCCAGCACTTCATATGAGACAGAAAACTATGGCTACACCTTC.

V and J are TRBV12-3 or TRBV12-4 and TRBJ2-5; D might be TRBD2 (6 bases). Trimming stripped 3 bases from V and 4 bases from J, with 12 bases between. This CDR3 has 14 residues. The CDR3 nucleotides read TGTGCCAGCAGTTTGTACGGGGAGGTAGAGACCCAGTACTTC. Amino acid sequence: CASSLYGEVETQYF.

In this sample, this clonotype turned up many times. The V gene is TRBV29-1, the J gene TRBJ2-7; no clear D. Germline V gene data show CDR1 as SQVTM and CDR2 as ANQGSEA. V was clipped by 1 base and J by 2 bases, with 9 bases between them. The CDR3 runs to 13 residues. The DNA for the CDR3 is TGCAGCGTTGAAGGCGGCACCACCTACGAGCAGTACTTC. Translated, it gives CSVEGGTTYEQYF.